This TCR beta chain was retrieved from a study of post-analysis software for immune sequencing data. The study, taken as a whole, reports: Among multiple sclerosis patients, normalized Chao1 diversity was significantly below that of controls. With TRBV5-6, TRBV5-1 and TRBV20-1 included, a handful of TRBV segments were more frequent in patients than in controls. Same-batch preparations were strongly co-clustered by F measure.

This clonotype was found many times. Its target is not known. Trimming left V 4 bases short and J 10 bases short, with 11 bases between. The germline gives CDR1 SQVTM, CDR2 ANQGSEA. CDR3 length: 11 residues. Unique-molecular-identifier-tagged TCR beta cDNA libraries were used. Researchers reported approximately 480,000 cDNA molecules coming from about 1 to 10 million T cells. A single record per CDR3 protein comes from TCRdb applying MiXCR to the PCR reads. The sample records about 190,000 distinct CDR3 sequences, roughly 28% being singletons. This sequence originates from a girl aged 2-17 years with multiple sclerosis. The source material was blood. The chain carries TRBV29-1 and TRBJ2-1; possible D gene TRBD2, 5 bases. The CDR3, as DNA: TGCAGCGTTGCGGTACTAGACGAGCAGTTCTTC. It yields the protein CSVAVLDEQFF.